The 2 T cell receptor beta chains below were found in one sample sequenced in a study of long-term antiretroviral therapy in people with HIV. Running of the v3.0 immunoSEQ assay took place at survey level. TCRdb keeps only in-frame clones here, not all; method: immunoSEQ multiplex PCR. The top ten clones hold about a tenth of a sample with 25,000 to 35,000 clones, about three quarters of them seen once. This specimen consisted of unsorted PBMCs, obtained 1.5 years before starting antiretroviral therapy. All receptors derive from a man younger than 35 with HIV.

This clone occurred once. The rearrangement uses TRBV18 and TRBJ1-1; D gene unclear. Germline V gene sequence: CDR1 KGHSH, CDR2 LQKENI. The CDR3 consists of 13 residues. Between the trimmed V and J ends, which lost 3 bases and 5 bases, there was a span of 10 bases. CDR3 protein: CASSPDEVTEAFF. CDR3 in DNA: TGTGCCAGCTCACCGGACGAGGTGACTGAAGCTTTCTTT.

V gene TRBV5-4 combines with J gene TRBJ2-2; unclear D gene. Germline V gene lookup returns CDR1 SGHNT and CDR2 YYREEE (reference sequence). Trimming removed 1 base from V and 1 base from J, with 5 bases in between. This CDR3 has 14 residues. The CDR3 spells CASSLIQNTGELFF. The CDR3 DNA is TGTGCCAGCAGCTTGATCCAGAACACCGGGGAGCTGTTTTTT. Complete variable domain (other parts from reference TRBV5-4 and TRBJ2-2): ETGVTQSPTHLIKTRGQQVTLRCSSQSGHNTVSWYQQALGQGPQFIFQYYREEENGRGNFPPRFSGLQFPNYSSELNVNALELDDSALYLCASSLIQNTGELFFGEGSRLTVL.